These 14 T cell receptor beta chains originate from one sample sequenced in a study of Ad26.COV2.S vaccination and SARS-CoV-2 variants. Treatment in this sample: some 20 received Ad26.COV2.S at low or high dose, single or two shots; roughly five received placebo; per-sample allocation not given. Specimen acquisition occurred on day 63 following the initial vaccine or placebo injection. Using immunoSEQ multiplex PCR, the repertoire was profiled, and TCRdb retains in-frame clones only, with some absent. The top ten clones hold over 1.3% of a sample with about 680,000 clones, about 89% of them seen once. The sequencing here drew on peripheral blood, taken in a trial of Ad26.COV2.S vaccine versus placebo. These receptors all stem from a person aged 18 to 59 who received the Ad26.COV2.S COVID-19 vaccine or a placebo.

The rearrangement joins TRBV30 to TRBJ2-1, with D unresolved. The germline CDR1 and CDR2 sequences are GTSNPN and SVGIG (reference sequence). The CDR3 has 11 amino acids. The ends were cut back, 3 bases at V and 3 bases at J, with 3 bases in the middle. The CDR3 sequence is CAWRDYNEQFF. In DNA form, the CDR3 reads TGTGCCTGGAGGGACTACAATGAGCAGTTCTTC.

This clone was detected once. The chain links TRBV12-5 to TRBJ2-3; a possible D gene is TRBD1 (5 bases). Germline lookup yields CDR1 LGHNT and CDR2 FRNRAP. This CDR3 comprises 16 residues. V lost 7 bases and J lost 4, with 21 bases in between. The CDR3 loop is CASAQRLGAEADTQYF. CDR3 bases: TGTGCTAGTGCCCAAAGGCTAGGGGCGGAAGCAGATACGCAGTATTTT.

This chain uses TRBV19 with TRBJ2-5; 13 bases match TRBD2. CDR1 LNHDA and CDR2 SQIVND come from the germline V gene (reference sequence). The CDR3 runs 17 residues. V lost 5 bases, J lost 2 bases, and 8 bases stayed unmatched. DNA of the CDR3: TGTGCCAGTAGTCCCTCAGGGACTAGCGGGGTTCAAGAGACCCAGTACTTC. This translates into CASSPSGTSGVQETQYF.

The table lists this clone with a few counts. The chain is built from TRBV5-4 and TRBJ2-3; D possibly corresponds to TRBD1 (5 bases). V was pared by 0 bases and J by 1 base, with 15 bases between. The CDR3 is 17 residues long. From germline, CDR1 is SGHNT and CDR2 YYREEE (reference sequence). CDR3 nucleotides: TGTGCCAGCAGCTTGGGCCTCCAAGGCAGGGGCACAGATACGCAGTATTTT. It encodes CASSLGLQGRGTDTQYF.

This clone was detected once. The rearrangement uses TRBV30 and TRBJ1-6; D unclear. CDR3 length equals 16 residues. CDR1 is GTSNPN, CDR2 SVGIG, per germline (reference sequence). V was clipped by 0 bases and J by 2 bases, with 11 bases between them. CDR3 sequence (DNA): TGTGCCTGGAGTGTACGCAGGCAAGCCTATAATTCACCCCTCCACTTT. Its translation: CAWSVRRQAYNSPLHF.

The chain carries TRBV6-5 and TRBJ2-3, with a tentative D call TRBD2 (5 bases). V lost 8 bases, J lost 2 bases, and 11 bases lay in between. Germline assignment: CDR1 MNHEY and CDR2 SVGAGI. This CDR3 comprises 13 residues. The CDR3 DNA is TGTGCCAGCCGAGACGGGGTCACAGATACGCAGTATTTT. As protein: CASRDGVTDTQYF.

The V call is TRBV3-1 (or the pseudogene TRBV3-2), the J call TRBJ2-7; either TRBD1 or TRBD2 may supply D (5 bases each). Germline V gene data show CDR1 as LGHDT and CDR2 as YNNKEL (reference sequence). This CDR3 comprises 19 residues. The V end lost 0 bases, the J end lost 4 bases, and 25 bases lay between the germline ends. The CDR3 nucleotides read TGTGCCAGCAGCCAAGATTCTAAGGCGCCCCGGGACCGACTTTACGAGCAGTACTTC. Translating it yields CASSQDSKAPRDRLYEQYF.

This clone was seen more than once but under ten times. The gene calls are TRBV5-4 and TRBJ2-7; 10 bases line up with TRBD1. The CDR3 contains 17 residues. From germline, CDR1 is SGHNT and CDR2 YYREEE (reference sequence). V lost 1 base to trimming and J lost 6 bases; unmatched junction nucleotides: 13. DNA for the CDR3: TGTGCCAGCAGCTTGTTGCCAACGACAGGGGGCTCGCTCGAGCAGTACTTC. It translates to CASSLLPTTGGSLEQYF.

The J gene is TRBJ1-5, the V gene TRBV28; the D gene is possibly TRBD1 (6 bases). The CDR3 sequence is 15 residues long. Germline assignment: CDR1 MDHEN and CDR2 SYDVKM. V was trimmed by 3 bases and J by 9 bases, leaving 18 bases between them. As DNA, the CDR3 is TGTGCCAGCAGTTTCGAGACAGGCCTTTTGACGCCCCAGCATTTT. The encoded protein is CASSFETGLLTPQHF. Full variable domain (remainder filled in from reference TRBV28 and TRBJ1-5): DVKVTQSSRYLVKRTGEKVFLECVQDMDHENMFWYRQDPGLGLRLIYFSYDVKMKEKGDIPEGYSVSREKKERFSLILESASTNQTSMYLCASSFETGLLTPQHFGDGTRLSIL.

The chain carries TRBV5-1 and TRBJ2-7; D might be TRBD2 (6 bases). Trimming took off 4 bases at V and 5 bases at J, with 16 bases between the two ends. The CDR3 is 14 amino acids. CDR1 and CDR2 from the germline V gene are SGHRS and YFSETQ. CDR3 amino acids: CASSPLEEGHEQYF. As DNA, the CDR3 is TGCGCCAGCAGCCCCCTCGAGGAGGGCCACGAGCAGTACTTC.

The genes are TRBV2 and TRBJ2-1; tentative D call: TRBD2 (6 bases). Deletions cut 8 bases from V and 1 base from J, with 12 bases between. Germline V gene lookup returns CDR1 SNHLY and CDR2 FYNNEI. The CDR3 runs to 14 residues. DNA of the CDR3: TGTGCCAGCGCGACGACTAGTTCCTACAATGAGCAGTTCTTC. Amino acids: CASATTSSYNEQFF.

V gene TRBV3-1 (or the pseudogene TRBV3-2) combines with J gene TRBJ2-1, with 10 bases identical to TRBD2. CDR3 length: 15 residues. V lost 4 bases to trimming and J lost 11 bases; unmatched junction nucleotides: 11. CDR1 and CDR2 (germline): LGHDT, YNNKEL (reference sequence). The CDR3 nucleotides read TGTGCCAGCAGCCTGTGGTTTAGCGGGGGGAGCCAGCAGTTCTTC. It translates to CASSLWFSGGSQQFF.

V and J are TRBV27 and TRBJ1-2, with D uncertain. This CDR3 contains 15 residues. Looked up from germline, CDR1 is MNHEY and CDR2 is SMNVEV (reference sequence). V gave up 5 bases and J gave up 0 bases, with 13 bases separating them. CDR3 loop: CASSLLGSPNYGYTF. CDR3 DNA: TGTGCCAGCAGTCTCCTCGGGTCCCCTAACTATGGCTACACCTTC.

This clone was counted once. The chain carries TRBV18 and TRBJ1-4; 9 bases are a match to TRBD1. V gave up 6 bases and J gave up 6 bases; unmatched junction bases: 2. Germline V gene data show CDR1 as KGHSH and CDR2 as LQKENI. The CDR3 runs to 13 residues. CDR3: CASSRDRDEKLFF. Written as DNA, the CDR3 is TGTGCCAGCTCCCGGGACAGGGATGAAAAACTGTTTTTT.